Following are 17 T cell receptor beta chains from one sample sequenced in a study of blood T cells in healthy people across ages. Next came a second PCR, run for roughly 7 to 12 cycles, which used a sample-barcoded 5' primer along with a J-beta primer mix. TCRdb itself ran the 5' RACE reads through MiXCR, one entry per CDR3 protein. The top ten clones hold approximately 20% of a sample with some 1 million distinct CDR3 sequences, over 35% of them seen once. The sample taken for sequencing was blood. These receptors all come from a woman aged 55-70 years in good health.

The V gene is TRBV12-3 or TRBV12-4, the J gene TRBJ2-7; D gene uncertain. The V end lost 5 bases, the J end lost 3 bases, and 11 bases lay between the germline ends. This CDR3 contains 13 residues. The CDR3 loop is CASSVSQYYEQYF. The CDR3 DNA reads as TGTGCCAGCAGTGTCTCGCAGTACTACGAGCAGTACTTC.

This clonotype was found once. The chain joins TRBV4-1 to TRBJ2-1; TRBD1 is a possible D gene (6 bases). With 0 bases removed from V and 9 bases from J, the gap between germline ends came to 12 bases. In germline, CDR1 is MGHRA, CDR2 YSYEKL. The CDR3 totals 14 residues. CDR3 residues: CASSQDLSRGEQFF. The CDR3 nucleotides read TGCGCCAGCAGCCAAGATCTTTCCAGGGGTGAGCAGTTCTTC.

The chain links TRBV7-2 to TRBJ2-1, with TRBD2 as a possible D gene (5 bases). The CDR3 is 15 residues long. CDR1 is SGHTA, CDR2 FQGNSA, per germline. Trimming took off 2 bases at V and 2 bases at J, with 10 bases between the two ends. The CDR3 reads CASSLLTRPYNEQFF. Here the CDR3 DNA reads TGTGCCAGCAGCTTATTAACTAGACCCTACAATGAGCAGTTCTTC.

V is TRBV7-9 and J is TRBJ1-3; D unclear. The V gene's germline CDR1 is SEHNR and CDR2 FQNEAQ (reference sequence). Trimming removed 8 bases from V and 0 bases from J, with 14 bases in between. The CDR3 extends over 15 amino acids. DNA of the CDR3: TGTGCCAGCGCGTGGTCCGGGAGCTCTGGAAACACCATATATTTT. Translating gives CASAWSGSSGNTIYF.

The genes are TRBV6-5 and TRBJ2-3; 12 bases line up with TRBD2. Germline values: CDR1 MNHEY, CDR2 SVGAGI. Trimming at V came to 4 bases and at J to 5 bases, leaving 16 bases not matched to a gene. This CDR3 has 19 amino acids. The CDR3, as DNA: TGTGCCAGCAGTTGGGGACTAGCGGGCCTTAAGAGGGATGAAGATACGCAGTATTTT. Residues: CASSWGLAGLKRDEDTQYF.

The chain joins TRBV10-3 to TRBJ1-2; TRBD1 is a possible D gene (5 bases). This CDR3 comprises 13 residues. Trimming took off 8 bases at V and 4 bases at J, with 14 bases between the two ends. CDR1 and CDR2 from the germline V gene are ENHRY and SYGVKD. The CDR3 nucleotides read TGTGCCATCGGCCAGGGTAGTGGCTATGGCTACACCTTC. It codes for CAIGQGSGYGYTF.

The CDR3 DNA reads as TGTGCCAGCAGCACTAACAGGGCGGGGCACAATCAGCCCCAGCATTTT. Protein sequence: CASSTNRAGHNQPQHF. This rearrangement joins TRBV12-3 or TRBV12-4 to TRBJ1-5, with a weak D call TRBD1 (6 bases). The CDR3 length is 16 residues. Trimming removed 6 bases from V and 3 bases from J, with 18 bases in between.

As concerns this clonotype: This may come from a read error, since a much larger clone is one base off. V gene TRBV10-3 combines with J gene TRBJ2-4; TRBD2 matches at 8 bases. The J call may be incorrect, as the DNA end agrees better with TRBJ2-5. CDR1 ENHRY and CDR2 SYGVKD come from the germline V gene. CDR3 length equals 13 residues. Here the CDR3 reads CTTTIAGRETQYF. In DNA form, the CDR3 reads TGTACCACTACTATAGCGGGACGGGAGACCCAGTACTTC.

The rearrangement joins TRBV11-2 to TRBJ1-5; the D gene is possibly TRBD1 (5 bases). Trimming took off 3 bases at V and 2 bases at J, with 11 bases between the two ends. Germline V CDR1 and CDR2: SGHAT, FQNNGV. The CDR3 is made up of 15 amino acids. The CDR3 here is CASSLGVSGNQPQHF. The DNA for the CDR3 is TGTGCCAGCAGCTTGGGGGTGTCGGGCAATCAGCCCCAGCATTTT.

The rearrangement links TRBV2 to TRBJ2-7; D unclear. Trimming removed 6 bases from V and 10 bases from J, with 16 bases in between. This CDR3 is built from 12 residues. Looked up from germline, CDR1 is SNHLY and CDR2 is FYNNEI. The CDR3 DNA sequence: TGTGCCAGCAGGAAAAACCAAGAGGCCCAGTACTTC. Its translation is CASRKNQEAQYF.

This clonotype was seen many times. This chain connects TRBV10-3 to TRBJ2-7; 11 bases fit TRBD1. V trimming: 2 bases; J trimming: 6 bases; junction bases outside the gene matches: 12. The germline gives CDR1 ENHRY, CDR2 SYGVKD. This CDR3 comprises 17 residues. In DNA, the CDR3 is TGTGCCATCAGTGAGCCCGGGACAGGGGGTCCCGTTGGCGAGCAGTACTTC. Amino acids: CAISEPGTGGPVGEQYF.

The CDR3 protein is CASSQPRGTGEREQYF. The CDR3 DNA sequence: TGCGCCAGCAGCCAACCCCGGGGGACAGGGGAAAGGGAGCAGTACTTC. The rearrangement uses TRBV4-1 and TRBJ2-4; 10 nucleotides match TRBD1. The CDR3 covers 16 residues. Trimming removed 2 bases from V and 13 bases from J; junction bases left unmatched: 14. Germline loops: CDR1 MGHRA, CDR2 YSYEKL.

The rearrangement joins TRBV2 to TRBJ2-5, with TRBD2 matching 7 bases. The V gene end was trimmed by 5 bases and the J gene end by 11 bases; junction bases not matched to a gene: 11. This CDR3 is built from 13 residues. Looked up from germline, CDR1 is SNHLY and CDR2 is FYNNEI. CDR3 bases: TGTGCCAGCAGTTCTAGCGGAACCGATGAGCAGTACTTC. It codes for CASSSSGTDEQYF.

This sequence joins TRBV27 and TRBJ2-7, with D perhaps matching TRBD2 (6 bases). The germline gives CDR1 MNHEY, CDR2 SMNVEV (reference sequence). Trimming took 0 bases from V and 0 from J, leaving 18 bases between them. CDR3 size: 18 residues. The CDR3 sequence is CASSLSAIAARSSYEQYF. The DNA of the CDR3 is TGTGCCAGCAGTTTATCGGCGATAGCGGCCCGAAGCTCCTACGAGCAGTACTTC.

This clonotype has a handful of counts. The chain has TRBV5-6 and TRBJ2-1; tentatively, D is TRBD1 (5 bases). This CDR3 is built from 16 residues. CDR1 is SGHDT and CDR2 is YYEEEE in the germline V gene. V lost 4 bases and J 5 bases, leaving 19 bases between the germline ends. CDR3 residues: CASSDRRQYKNNEQFF. The CDR3 nucleotides are TGTGCCAGCAGCGACCGCAGACAGTACAAGAACAATGAGCAGTTCTTC.

This chain connects TRBV19 to TRBJ1-5; D is undetermined. The CDR3 runs 15 residues. Germline V CDR1 and CDR2: LNHDA, SQIVND (reference sequence). V lost 1 base and J lost 2, with 9 bases in between. The CDR3 DNA reads as TGTGCCAGTAGTATAGTGGGAAGAGGCAATCAGCCCCAGCATTTT. Protein product: CASSIVGRGNQPQHF.

In DNA, the CDR3 is TGTGCCACCAGCAGAGATGTGGGGACAGGGGCTCATGGCTACACCTTC. Protein: CATSRDVGTGAHGYTF. The chain recombines TRBV15 with TRBJ1-2, with 10 bases that match TRBD1. The CDR3 consists of 16 residues. The V gene's germline CDR1 is LNHNV and CDR2 YYDKDF (reference sequence). V trimming: 0 bases; J trimming: 6 bases; junction bases outside the gene matches: 7.